The 5 T cell receptor beta chains given below trace back to one sample, sequenced in a study of T-cell memory formation after mild COVID-19. TCRdb analysed the 5' RACE reads with MiXCR anew, one entry per CDR3 protein. The profile covers just over 400,000 distinct CDR3 sequences, with about 25% appearing a single time and roughly 13% taken by the ten largest. The sequencing input was PBMCs or a T cell subset sorted from them (not recorded which). These receptors were taken from an adult woman who had mild COVID-19 (a few samples of this study predate the infection). Cell type and time point are not known.

A word on this clonotype: One end of the junction does not line up with germline, which may come from a read error. The chain is built from TRBV27 and TRBJ2-1; the D gene is possibly TRBD1 (5 bases). The CDR3 length is 13 residues. Germline loops: CDR1 MNHEY, CDR2 SMNVEV (reference sequence). DNA for the CDR3: TGTGCCAGCAGGGGCGAGATCGGTTTCCCACAGGTCTTC. This encodes CASRGEIGFPQVF.

The gene calls are TRBV24-1 and TRBJ2-7, with a tentative D call TRBD1 (6 bases). V lost 12 bases and J lost 0, with 8 bases in between. Germline lookup yields CDR1 KGHDR and CDR2 SFDVKD. There are 11 residues in the CDR3. Written as DNA, the CDR3 is TGTGCCTCAGGGGACTCCTACGAGCAGTACTTC. It specifies CASGDSYEQYF.

This clonotype was counted a few times. This chain connects TRBV7-8 to TRBJ2-1; 10 nucleotides match TRBD1. The CDR3 contains 17 residues. With V trimmed by 7 bases and J by 0 bases, 9 bases remained unmatched. CDR1 is SGHVS and CDR2 is FQNEAQ in the germline V gene. The CDR3 nucleotides are TGTGCCAGCACGACAGGGGGCTACCCTAGCTCCTACAATGAGCAGTTCTTC. The encoded protein is CASTTGGYPSSYNEQFF.

This clonotype came up many times. This chain joins TRBV12-3 or TRBV12-4 and TRBJ1-1, with D perhaps TRBD1 (6 bases). The CDR3 is made up of 15 amino acids. V shed 5 bases and J shed 0 bases, with 13 bases lying between them. CDR3 nucleotide sequence: TGTGCCAGCAGTCCACTCAGGGGCCTGAACACTGAAGCTTTCTTT. Translating it yields CASSPLRGLNTEAFF.

The V and J genes are TRBV7-2 and TRBJ2-2; tentatively, D is TRBD2 (6 bases). The CDR3 covers 16 residues. The V end lost 1 base, the J end lost 4 bases, and 13 bases lay between the germline ends. Germline V gene lookup returns CDR1 SGHTA and CDR2 FQGNSA. The CDR3 loop reads CASSLDPGVITGELFF. The CDR3 bases are TGTGCCAGCAGCTTAGATCCGGGAGTAATCACCGGGGAGCTGTTTTTT.